Sequencing of this T cell receptor beta chain was carried out in a study of CD8 T cells in ankylosing spondylitis. Per the germline V gene, CDR1 is SGHDN and CDR2 is FVKESK. V shed 5 bases and J shed 5 bases, with 18 bases lying between them. CDR3 length: 15 residues. Of note for this clonotype: Its antigen is not identified. This sequence may be a read error, since a much larger clone differs from it by one base.

Study conclusions and caveats: The study identified a TCR beta motif of about eight highly homologous variants that appeared characteristic of ankylosing spondylitis blood.

One entry per CDR3 protein, called by TCRdb with MiXCR from the 5' RACE reads. Of 700,000 or so distinct CDR3 sequences listed, 15% to 20% are singletons. The clonotype comes from a male donor with ankylosing spondylitis. The chain joins TRBV14 to TRBJ1-1; possibly TRBD1 for D (6 bases). Sequenced material: blood, either unsorted or a sorted T cell fraction (not recorded which). This CDR3 is CASSEGGSKETEAFF. The DNA for the CDR3 is TGTGCCAGCAGCGAAGGGGGGTCCAAAGAGACTGAAGCTTTCTTT.